This paragraph reports one TCR beta chain. These data originate in a study of OX40 agonist ivuxolimab in advanced cancers. Study as a whole: Dose-escalation patients had hepatocellular carcinoma, melanoma, renal cell or head and neck cancer.

The repertoire was sequenced with immunoSEQ multiplex PCR; TCRdb's copy has only in-frame clones and lacks some. The table lists roughly 72,000 clones, 81% of them singletons. The sample here was CD4+ or CD8+ T cells sorted from blood, taken in a trial of the OX40 agonist ivuxolimab. This TCR was recovered from an adult with an advanced solid tumor such as melanoma, head and neck, liver or kidney cancer.

CDR3 loop: CASSLSGRGVQFEQFF. As DNA, the CDR3 is TGTGCCAGCAGTTTAAGTGGCAGGGGCGTCCAATTTGAGCAGTTCTTC. The chain is built from TRBV6-5 and TRBJ2-1; possibly TRBD1 for D (6 bases). The CDR3 covers 16 residues. With 4 bases removed from V and 9 bases from J, the gap between germline ends came to 22 bases. CDR1 and CDR2 (germline): MNHEY, SVGAGI.